This entry describes one T cell receptor beta chain. Antigen unknown. The data stem from a study of T cells expressing NK-cell markers. Overall study findings and caveats: Each of six donors carried dominant NKG2C+ clonotypes accounting for about 1.0-7.0% of CD8+ T cells.

With UMIs, 5'RACE template switching was used to make TCR beta cDNA. TCRdb re-called the 5' RACE reads and gives one entry per CDR3 protein, without DNA. The sample holds over 250,000 distinct CDR3 sequences. CDR3 length: 14 residues. Germline CDR1 MNHNS, CDR2 SASEGT. The clonotype was recovered from a woman between 18 and 70 years old in good health. The sample comprised blood T cells: a sorted CD56 or NKG2C T cell subset, CD4+ or CD8+ T cells, or bulk PBMC T cells (not recorded which). The chain uses TRBV6-1 and TRBJ2-4; TCRdb gives TRBD2 as the D gene, but with no DNA this cannot be confirmed. CDR3 sequence reads: CASRGAGAGDIQYF.